This T cell receptor (beta chain) derives from a study of patients and donors after allogeneic stem cell transplantation. The ends lost 2 bases at V and 8 bases at J; junction bases unmatched: 10. From germline, CDR1 is MNHEY and CDR2 SVGEGT. The CDR3 is made up of 15 amino acids. TCRdb fed the RT-PCR reads into MiXCR, producing one record per CDR3 protein. The data show roughly 880,000 distinct CDR3 sequences, with roughly 17% seen just once and 6% held by the top ten. The chain carries TRBV6-2 or TRBV6-3 and TRBJ1-1, with 8 bases matching TRBD1. Sequencing was done on a sample of blood, either unsorted or a sorted T cell fraction (not recorded which). The clonotype was recovered from a human donor who was either an allogeneic HSCT recipient or a stem cell or donor lymphocyte infusion donor (not recorded which). It is not recorded whose cells these are; they may come from a transplant donor. The CDR3 nucleotides are TGTGCCAGCAGTTACAGTACCCAGGGGGCCTTCGAAGCTTTCTTT. This codes for CASSYSTQGAFEAFF.